This T cell receptor (beta chain) was sequenced in a study of beta chain features in type 1 diabetes. This CDR3 spans 15 amino acids. V lost 6 bases and J 7 bases, leaving 19 bases between the germline ends. In germline, CDR1 is SGHVS, CDR2 FQNEAQ. Sorted CD4+ subsets: naive, central memory, regulatory, stem cell-like memory (CD45RO/CCR7/CD25/CD127/CD95/CD27 panel). The isolated RNA, all of it, was reverse transcribed, so expressed TCRB transcripts were what got sequenced. Assay used: immunoSEQ multiplex PCR; TCRdb lists only in-frame clones, some missing. The data contain 810,000 or so clones, about a sixth of them seen just once; the ten biggest clones take up about 0.02%.

V is TRBV7-8 and J is TRBJ2-1, with D possibly TRBD1 on 5 matching bases. Sequencing input: naive CD4+ T cells from blood. This sequence originates from a young woman in good health. The CDR3 spells CASRRGRGHGNEQFF. The CDR3 coding sequence is TGTGCCAGCAGGCGCGGACGCGGACACGGGAATGAGCAGTTCTTC.